Presented here are 25 T cell receptor beta chains from one specimen sequenced in a study of T cell responses to AZD1222 COVID-19 vaccine. Clones were read by immunoSEQ multiplex PCR, and TCRdb kept only the in-frame ones, dropping some. The repertoire holds around 270,000 clones, with 94% as singletons. The sequencing used peripheral blood, collected 28 days after the second AZD1222 dose. The receptors shown here come from an adult who received the AZD1222 COVID-19 vaccine.

This chain links TRBV19 with TRBJ2-7; 9 bases fit TRBD1. Per germline, CDR1 LNHDA and CDR2 SQIVND (reference sequence). This CDR3 spans 14 amino acids. With V trimmed by 1 base and J by 6 bases, 4 bases remained unmatched. CDR3 protein: CASSIGQGVGEQYF. The CDR3 nucleotides read TGTGCCAGTAGTATAGGACAGGGGGTAGGCGAGCAGTACTTC. The variable domain in full, with the rest retrieved from reference TRBV19 and TRBJ2-7, is DGGITQSPKYLFRKEGQNVTLSCEQNLNHDAMYWYRQDPGQGLRLIYYSQIVNDFQKGDIAEGYSVSREKKESFPLTVTSAQKNPTAFYLCASSIGQGVGEQYFGPGTRLTVT.

The gene calls are TRBV10-2 and TRBJ1-3, with D hard to call. The CDR3 loop spans 15 amino acids. V was trimmed by 0 bases and J by 2 bases, leaving 8 bases between them. Germline CDR1 and CDR2: WSHSY and SAAADI. CDR3 protein: CASSESSTPGNTIYF. CDR3 DNA sequence: TGCGCCAGCAGTGAGTCTAGTACCCCTGGAAACACCATATATTTT.

This chain links TRBV7-9 with TRBJ2-1; TRBD2 agrees at 9 bases. The germline V gene encodes CDR1 SEHNR and CDR2 FQNEAQ (reference sequence). CDR3 length: 16 residues. The V and J ends lost 2 bases and 7 bases, in that order; junction bases with no gene match: 9. The CDR3 protein is CASSLQREATSNEQFF. CDR3 nucleotide sequence: TGTGCCAGCAGCTTACAGCGGGAGGCTACCTCGAATGAGCAGTTCTTC.

The chain couples TRBV11-2 to TRBJ2-3; 10 bases match TRBD2. Germline trimming cut 6 bases from V and 8 bases from J; bases unmatched to any gene: 11. Germline V gene sequence: CDR1 SGHAT, CDR2 FQNNGV. The CDR3 has 15 amino acids. The CDR3 here is CASRPLAGAPSTQYF. CDR3 coding DNA: TGTGCCAGCAGGCCCCTAGCGGGGGCCCCCAGTACGCAGTATTTT.

The gene calls are TRBV11-2 and TRBJ2-3; TRBD2 is a possible D gene (5 bases). This CDR3 is 15 amino acids long. V was pared by 4 bases and J by 5 bases, with 16 bases between. Germline V gives CDR1 SGHAT, CDR2 FQNNGV. This CDR3 reads CASSSPRRPKDTQYF. In DNA, the CDR3 is TGTGCCAGCAGCTCCCCTAGGAGGCCTAAAGATACGCAGTATTTT. Using reference TRBV11-2 and TRBJ2-3 for the parts outside the CDR3, the full variable domain is EAGVAQSPRYKIIEKRQSVAFWCNPISGHATLYWYQQILGQGPKLLIQFQNNGVVDDSQLPKDRFSAERLKGVDSTLKIQPAKLEDSAVYLCASSSPRRPKDTQYFGPGTRLTVL.

The V gene is TRBV2, the J gene TRBJ1-1; 7 bases map to TRBD1. The germline CDR1 and CDR2 sequences are SNHLY and FYNNEI. V trimming: 6 bases; J trimming: 1 base; junction bases outside the gene matches: 2. This CDR3 is 13 amino acids long. The CDR3 loop reads CASRGQPNTEAFF. The CDR3, as DNA: TGTGCCAGCAGGGGACAGCCGAACACTGAAGCTTTCTTT.

The rearrangement links TRBV9 to TRBJ1-2; 9 positions match TRBD1. The CDR3 covers 14 residues. CDR1 is SGDLS, CDR2 YYNGEE, per germline. V gave up 4 bases and J gave up 4 bases; unmatched junction bases: 5. CDR3 nucleotide sequence: TGTGCCAGCAGCTCCACGACAGGGGGCTATGGCTACACCTTC. Its translation is CASSSTTGGYGYTF.

This clone was observed once. This sequence joins TRBV5-1 and TRBJ1-1, with unresolved D. Germline CDR1 reads SGHRS; CDR2 reads YFSETQ. Trimming took off 4 bases at V and 1 base at J, with 14 bases between the two ends. The CDR3 runs to 15 residues. This chain's CDR3 is CASSTLSRSNTEAFF. The CDR3 DNA is TGCGCCAGCAGCACCCTGTCCCGATCGAACACTGAAGCTTTCTTT.

V usage is TRBV6-4 and J usage is TRBJ2-1; D not certain. The CDR3 runs to 13 residues. V was cut by 4 bases and J by 0 bases, with 4 bases left in between. Germline CDR1 and CDR2: MRHNA and SNTAGT. CDR3 sequence (DNA): TGTGCCAGCAGTGTTTACTCCTACAATGAGCAGTTCTTC. It specifies CASSVYSYNEQFF.

The chain employs TRBV28 and TRBJ1-4; 7 nucleotides match TRBD1. V lost 8 bases and J lost 11; bases outside the gene matches: 11. Germline V lookup: CDR1 MDHEN, CDR2 SYDVKM. The CDR3 runs 13 residues. CDR3 sequence reads: CASGTEIMSKLFF. The CDR3 bases are TGTGCCAGCGGGACAGAGATAATGTCGAAACTGTTTTTT.

The J gene is TRBJ2-7, the V gene TRBV7-9, with D perhaps TRBD1 (6 bases). V dropped 1 base and J dropped 5 bases, with 12 bases sitting between them. Germline V gene lookup returns CDR1 SEHNR and CDR2 FQNEAQ (reference sequence). The CDR3 consists of 14 residues. The CDR3 DNA reads TGTGCCAGCAGCTTAGTTGCAGGGGTGGACGAGCAGTACTTC. This encodes CASSLVAGVDEQYF. Variable domain in full (rest from reference TRBV7-9 and TRBJ2-7): DTGVSQNPRHKITKRGQNVTFRCDPISEHNRLYWYRQTLGQGPEFLTYFQNEAQLEKSRLLSDRFSAERPKGSFSTLEIQRTEQGDSAMYLCASSLVAGVDEQYFGPGTRLTVT.

This chain links TRBV6-5 with TRBJ2-3, with 12 bases identical to TRBD2. Losses at the gene ends were 8 bases for V and 0 bases for J; bases not matched to a gene: 3. The CDR3 contains 15 residues. The germline V gene has CDR1 MNHEY and CDR2 SVGAGI. CDR3 sequence: CASRTSGGSTDTQYF. CDR3 nucleotide sequence: TGTGCCAGCCGTACTAGCGGGGGGAGCACAGATACGCAGTATTTT.

The chain links TRBV6-5 to TRBJ1-5; maybe TRBD1 (5 bases). Germline loops: CDR1 MNHEY, CDR2 SVGAGI. The CDR3 is 14 residues long. Trimming stripped 5 bases from V and 0 bases from J, with 8 bases between. In DNA form, the CDR3 reads TGTGCCAGCAGTCCAGGGAATAGCAATCAGCCCCAGCATTTT. Amino acids: CASSPGNSNQPQHF.

CDR3 DNA sequence: TGTGCCACCGCCTCACAGGGGTCCACCTACGAGCAGTACTTC. Translating gives CATASQGSTYEQYF. The chain joins TRBV2 to TRBJ2-7, with TRBD1 identical over 7 bases. Germline V gene sequence: CDR1 SNHLY, CDR2 FYNNEI. The trim removed 10 bases at V and 2 bases at J, leaving 11 bases unmatched. CDR3 length: 14 amino acids.

This chain joins TRBV6-4 and TRBJ2-2, with TRBD2 matching 7 bases. Looked up from germline, CDR1 is MRHNA and CDR2 is SNTAGT. With 2 bases clipped from V and 3 bases from J, the junction kept 0 bases outside the gene matches. The CDR3 totals 14 residues. CDR3 coding DNA: TGTGCCAGCAGTGACGGGAGGGACACCGGGGAGCTGTTTTTT. Protein sequence: CASSDGRDTGELFF.

The chain links TRBV27 to TRBJ1-6; no definite D call. The germline V gene has CDR1 MNHEY and CDR2 SMNVEV (reference sequence). The CDR3 is 15 residues long. Trimming left V 2 bases short and J 10 bases short, with 15 bases between. CDR3 nucleotides: TGTGCCAGCAGTTTAATTCTGGATCGCGAGTCACCCCTCCACTTT. It encodes CASSLILDRESPLHF.

This clone was observed a single time. The chain recombines TRBV28 with TRBJ1-2; 7 bases are a match to TRBD1. V shed 5 bases and J 4 bases; nucleotides not matched to a gene: 10. CDR3 length: 15 amino acids. Germline V CDR1 and CDR2: MDHEN, SYDVKM. The CDR3 reads CASSDDRAWGYGYTF. The CDR3 coding sequence is TGTGCCAGCAGTGATGACAGGGCTTGGGGCTATGGCTACACCTTC.

This clone is a singleton in its sample. The chain employs TRBV7-2 and TRBJ2-7, with TRBD2 as a possible D gene (5 bases). The CDR3 loop spans 14 amino acids. Germline CDR1 and CDR2: SGHTA and FQGNSA. Trimming pared 3 bases from V and 2 bases from J, leaving 11 bases between. The CDR3 loop reads CASSFRGRPYEQYF. In DNA form, the CDR3 reads TGTGCCAGCAGCTTTAGAGGGCGCCCCTACGAGCAGTACTTC.

The rearrangement joins TRBV29-1 to TRBJ2-3; TRBD2 matches 8 bases. Germline assignment: CDR1 SQVTM and CDR2 ANQGSEA. The CDR3 totals 13 residues. Trimming cost V 4 bases and J 4 bases; bases outside gene matches: 4. The CDR3 bases are TGCAGCGTTGGCGCGACTAGCGCAGATACGCAGTATTTT. Encoded protein: CSVGATSADTQYF.

The rearrangement uses TRBV5-1 and TRBJ1-4; 7 nucleotides match TRBD1. Losses at the gene ends were 3 bases for V and 5 bases for J; bases not matched to a gene: 7. This CDR3 spans 15 amino acids. CDR1 and CDR2 (germline): SGHRS, YFSETQ. The CDR3 protein is CASSSDRPNNEKLFF. Written as DNA, the CDR3 is TGCGCCAGCAGCTCGGACAGGCCAAACAATGAAAAACTGTTTTTT.

This clone has just one count. The rearrangement links TRBV6-1 to TRBJ1-3; D is unresolved. The CDR3 has 15 amino acids. The germline V gene has CDR1 MNHNS and CDR2 SASEGT. V lost 2 bases to trimming and J lost 0 bases, with 8 bases between them. As DNA, the CDR3 is TGTGCCAGCAGTGAATCAATGAACTCTGGAAACACCATATATTTT. This codes for CASSESMNSGNTIYF.

The chain is built from TRBV27 and TRBJ1-2; D possibly corresponds to TRBD1 (5 bases). Germline V gene data show CDR1 as MNHEY and CDR2 as SMNVEV (reference sequence). V was trimmed by 5 bases and J by 4 bases, leaving 14 bases between them. The CDR3 is 14 amino acids. The CDR3: CASSPGTAVYGYTF. The CDR3 DNA reads TGTGCCAGCAGTCCGGGGACGGCAGTCTATGGCTACACCTTC.

The table lists this clone with a count of one. This chain uses TRBV6-1 with TRBJ1-5, with a weak D call TRBD1 (5 bases). Per the germline V gene, CDR1 is MNHNS and CDR2 is SASEGT. V was pared by 0 bases and J by 13 bases, with 16 bases between. The length of the CDR3 is 14 residues. CDR3 coding DNA: TGTGCCAGCAGTGAAGCCAGGGACGCTCGGACTCAGCATTTT. It is translated as CASSEARDARTQHF.

V gene TRBV7-8 combines with J gene TRBJ2-1; 7 positions match TRBD2. CDR3 size: 16 residues. V trimming: 2 bases; J trimming: 7 bases; junction bases outside the gene matches: 11. Germline V gene data show CDR1 as SGHVS and CDR2 as FQNEAQ. CDR3 sequence: CASSLLGGSRVNEQFF. CDR3 nucleotide sequence: TGTGCCAGCAGCTTACTGGGGGGGTCCAGGGTTAATGAGCAGTTCTTC.

V gene TRBV5-5 combines with J gene TRBJ2-7; 13 positions match TRBD2. V trimming: 4 bases; J trimming: 2 bases; junction bases outside the gene matches: 3. The CDR3 totals 15 residues. The V gene's germline CDR1 is SGHKS and CDR2 YYEKEE (reference sequence). CDR3 loop: CASSTGLAGPYEQYF. As DNA, the CDR3 is TGTGCCAGCAGCACGGGACTAGCGGGACCCTACGAGCAGTACTTC.